The present T cell receptor (beta chain) was sequenced within a study of early T cells in non-severe SARS-CoV-2 infection (dated by TCRdb to the early 2020s). In the study overall: Because TCR sequencing relied on bulk RNA taken from unsorted whole blood, pairing of alpha and beta chains was not possible.

Results the study describes overall, beyond this receptor: Matching against VDJdb was skewed toward anti-spike CD8 responses, likely underestimated virus-specific expansions, and missed private and CD4 specificities.

The library was generated by 5' RACE. The sequencer listed for this sample is NextSeq 500. Unique molecular identifiers were attached to individual cDNA molecules in the TCR library protocol so that sequencing error and PCR bias could be corrected. Sequencing covered both TCR alpha and beta chains, and within each sample the abundances of alpha and beta sequences were tightly co-correlated. Per the original workflow: Decombinator V4 was used to perform V gene, J gene and CDR3 annotation of TCR sequences. TCRs were defined as expanded if a significant change between any two time points was detected under a Poisson model with p below 0.0001. TCR abundances were normalised to the total number of TCRs sequenced in each sample and reported as counts per million. TRAV1-2 paired with TRAJ12, TRAJ20 or TRAJ33 defined MAIT TCRs, while TRAV10 paired with TRAJ18 defined iNKT TCRs. VDJdb, accessed on 1 November 2021, was searched for TCRs annotated for CMV, EBV and SARS-CoV-2, and TCRs annotated for more than one antigen were excluded. TCRdb reprocessing: public reads trimmed at Q25 with fastp, clones called with MiXCR, in-frame beta chains kept. Rows matching on CDR3 protein sequence are summarized as one entry with the most common DNA and genes. The V and J calls come from TCRdb's annotation, not from the publication. Recorded for this sample are 84,000 or so distinct CDR3 sequences; about 12% of them occurred a single time. In total, the top ten clones hold over 2.5% of the sample.

A case-control design nested within a healthcare worker cohort in London, UK, was used, with weekly nasopharyngeal swab PCR tests and blood sampling performed. Between 23 and 31 March 2020, the week of the UK lockdown, healthcare workers were enrolled and then followed up weekly for as long as 16 weeks. The germline V gene encodes CDR1 SEHNR and CDR2 FQNEAQ (reference sequence). The trim is 5 bases for V and 8 bases for J, with a gap of 12 bases between the germline ends. Reading from cysteine to phenylalanine, the CDR3 counts 13 amino acids. Here the CDR3 DNA is all that survives: 39 bases in frame from base 1. This clonotype was detected only a few times. The antigen it binds to is not known. Base qualities are not at hand, and no much larger clone is one base apart.

In this chain, TRBV7-9 is recombined with TRBJ1-4; no D segment can be confidently identified. This TCR derives from an adult who was a healthcare worker with PCR-confirmed SARS-CoV-2 infection or an uninfected control (not recorded which). The sequenced sample was whole blood. The DNA is as follows: TGTGCCAGCAGCCCTGTCTTGAGGGAAAAACTGTTTTTT. Translated, it reads CASSPVLREKLFF.